This TCR beta chain was captured in a study of T cell responses to AZD1222 COVID-19 vaccine. Concerning this clone itself: Its antigen is unknown.

Study-wide results and limits: Spike-specific TCR breadth and depth grew following two AZD1222 doses.

Sequenced by immunoSEQ multiplex PCR; TCRdb stores in-frame clones only, minus some. The sample has some 120,000 clones; under 90% are singletons. The germline V gene has CDR1 MNHEY and CDR2 SVGAGI. This CDR3 spans 16 amino acids. The V segment lost 4 bases and the J segment 3 bases; nucleotides outside the gene matches: 9. This clonotype originated in an adult in good health. This sample comprised peripheral blood, obtained on day 0 of AZD1222 vaccination. The chain joins TRBV6-5 to TRBJ1-2; 9 bases agree with TRBD1. The CDR3 loop reads CASSSPGTGLDYGYTF. The CDR3 bases are TGTGCCAGCAGTTCACCCGGGACAGGGTTGGACTATGGCTACACCTTC.